The 30 T cell receptor beta chains in this list originate from one sample, sequenced in a study of cytomegalovirus exposure and HLA in healthy donors (dated by TCRdb to about 2017). The library was generated by the immunoSEQ multiplex PCR assay. TCRdb mirrors the immuneACCESS table, restricted to in-frame sequences. Some clones are absent from its copies; in checked studies, under half trace to an unresolved V gene, and the reason for the others is unknown. Within this sample are around 80,000 clones, with roughly 95% of them counted one time only. Jointly, the top ten make up around 0.69% of the sample. Input material: PBMCs. The receptor set was obtained from a woman aged 18 to 35 in good health and CMV-seronegative.

CDR3 in DNA: TGTGCCAGCAGTCCTATAACTAACAGGGGTCCCTCTGCTCGTGAAAAACTGTTTTTT. Its protein product is CASSPITNRGPSAREKLFF. The V call is TRBV28, the J call TRBJ1-4, with 7 nucleotides matching TRBD1. Germline-derived CDR1 and CDR2 are MDHEN and SYDVKM. V trimming: 5 bases; J trimming: 7 bases; junction bases outside the gene matches: 22. The CDR3 has 19 amino acids.

The CDR3 spells CASSQDRQGATEAFF. The CDR3 DNA is TGCGCCAGCAGCCAAGATAGGCAGGGGGCTACTGAAGCTTTCTTT. V is TRBV4-3 and J is TRBJ1-1, with 8 bases that match TRBD1. Germline V gene sequence: CDR1 LGHNA, CDR2 YSLEER. Germline trimming cut 0 bases from V and 5 bases from J; bases unmatched to any gene: 5. CDR3 size: 15 residues.

Only one count was recorded for this clone. The rearrangement links TRBV6-6 to TRBJ1-5; maybe TRBD1 (6 bases). The V end was cut by 4 bases, the J end by 7 bases, with 14 bases between. CDR1 and CDR2 from the germline V gene are MNHNY and SVGAGI (reference sequence). The CDR3 runs to 14 residues. The CDR3 region is CASSSRQVGQPQHF. The CDR3 DNA is TGTGCCAGCAGTTCCCGACAGGTGGGGCAGCCCCAGCATTTT.

The J gene is TRBJ1-1, the V gene TRBV2; possible D gene TRBD1, 5 bases. The CDR3 is made up of 17 amino acids. Germline CDR1 and CDR2: SNHLY and FYNNEI. Deletions cut 4 bases from V and 0 bases from J, with 18 bases between. CDR3 loop: CASSGIAGGLMNTEAFF. The CDR3 nucleotides are TGTGCCAGCAGTGGAATCGCCGGGGGACTCATGAACACTGAAGCTTTCTTT.

Written as DNA, the CDR3 is TGTGCCAGCAGCTTAGCGGACAGGGGAAATTCACCCCTCCACTTT. Translated: CASSLADRGNSPLHF. The gene calls are TRBV7-9 and TRBJ1-6, with TRBD1 identical over 9 bases. Germline V gene sequence: CDR1 SEHNR, CDR2 FQNEAQ (reference sequence). This CDR3 contains 15 residues. Trimming took 0 bases from V and 7 from J; bases not matched to a gene: 1.

V gene TRBV7-2 combines with J gene TRBJ2-3; possibly TRBD2 for D (6 bases). The germline gives CDR1 SGHTA, CDR2 FQGNSA. Trimming pared 5 bases from V and 2 bases from J, leaving 8 bases between. CDR3 size: 13 residues. In nucleotides, the CDR3 is TGTGCCAGCAGCCAGGACTACACAGATACGCAGTATTTT. This encodes CASSQDYTDTQYF.

A word on this clone: An end of the junction differs from the germline gene, which may be a read error. The chain employs TRBV9 and TRBJ2-2; 9 bases are shared with TRBD1. Germline V gives CDR1 SGDLS, CDR2 YYNGEE. CDR3 length equals 15 residues. The CDR3: CASSVGTGNTGKLFF. The DNA of the CDR3 is TGTGCCAGCAGCGTGGGGACAGGGAACACCGGGAAGCTGTTTTTT.

For this clone: The junction differs from germline at one of its ends, possibly a read error. The chain has TRBV5-4 and TRBJ1-1, with 7 bases identical to TRBD1. The CDR3 totals 13 residues. Germline V gene lookup returns CDR1 SGHNT and CDR2 YYREEE (reference sequence). The CDR3 protein is CASSLEGAFEVFF. The CDR3 DNA reads as TGTGCCAGCAGCTTGGAGGGGGCCTTTGAAGTTTTCTTT. Based on the CDR3 plus reference TRBV5-4 and TRBJ1-1, the full variable domain is ETGVTQSPTHLIKTRGQQVTLRCSSQSGHNTVSWYQQALGQGPQFIFQYYREEENGRGNFPPRFSGLQFPNYSSELNVNALELDDSALYLCASSLEGAFEVFFGQGTRLTVV.

The chain employs TRBV28 and TRBJ2-7, with 8 bases aligning to TRBD1. V lost 4 bases to trimming and J lost 2 bases; unmatched junction nucleotides: 7. Germline V CDR1 and CDR2: MDHEN, SYDVKM. The length of the CDR3 is 15 residues. The CDR3 sequence: CASSSSGGSTYEQYF. The CDR3 DNA is TGTGCCAGCAGTTCCTCAGGGGGCTCAACCTACGAGCAGTACTTC.

This clone was detected only a few times. The chain links TRBV30 to TRBJ2-7; 7 nucleotides line up with TRBD2. J was trimmed by 3 bases and V by 6 bases; bases with no gene match: 11. CDR3 length: 14 amino acids. Looked up from germline, CDR1 is GTSNPN and CDR2 is SVGIG (reference sequence). The CDR3 protein is CACKREGVIYEQYF. Here the CDR3 DNA reads TGTGCCTGCAAAAGGGAGGGAGTGATCTACGAGCAGTACTTC.

This sequence joins TRBV19 and TRBJ1-2; the D gene is possibly TRBD1 (6 bases). CDR1 is LNHDA and CDR2 is SQIVND in the germline V gene (reference sequence). Trimming stripped 7 bases from V and 0 bases from J, with 15 bases between. This CDR3 region has 15 residues. CDR3 amino acids: CASTSDRRTNYGYTF. The CDR3 DNA sequence: TGTGCCAGTACCTCCGACAGGAGAACTAACTATGGCTACACCTTC.

V gene TRBV27 combines with J gene TRBJ1-2; possibly TRBD1 for D (6 bases). The germline V gene encodes CDR1 MNHEY and CDR2 SMNVEV (reference sequence). CDR3 length: 13 amino acids. Trimming left V 5 bases short and J 3 bases short, with 10 bases between. CDR3 in amino acids: CASSGGHDYGYTF. DNA for the CDR3: TGTGCCAGCAGTGGGGGACACGACTATGGCTACACCTTC.

The V call is TRBV5-6, the J call TRBJ2-5; a possible D gene is TRBD2 (5 bases). Germline CDR1 is SGHDT and CDR2 is YYEEEE. V was shortened by 1 base and J by 5 bases, with 12 bases between the two germline ends. The CDR3 contains 14 residues. The CDR3 is CASSLPGSGETQYF. CDR3 bases: TGTGCCAGCAGCTTGCCGGGATCGGGGGAGACCCAGTACTTC.

The J gene is TRBJ1-1, the V gene TRBV6-6; 7 positions match TRBD1. Trimming removed 5 bases from V and 3 bases from J; junction bases left unmatched: 12. This CDR3 contains 16 residues. CDR1 is MNHNY, CDR2 SVGAGI, per germline (reference sequence). The CDR3 coding sequence is TGTGCCAGCAGTGGATCCGACAGGGAGGAGGACACTGAAGCTTTCTTT. Its translation: CASSGSDREEDTEAFF.

This chain joins TRBV7-9 and TRBJ2-3, with D hard to call. Germline lookup yields CDR1 SEHNR and CDR2 FQNEAQ (reference sequence). The V end lost 2 bases, the J end lost 1 base, and 10 bases lay between the germline ends. The CDR3 has 15 residues. Written as DNA, the CDR3 is TGTGCCAGCAGCTTATCGGCGGAGCGCACAGATACGCAGTATTTT. It is translated as CASSLSAERTDTQYF.

The chain recombines TRBV11-2 with TRBJ2-5; D is unresolved. CDR1 is SGHAT, CDR2 FQNNGV, per germline. This CDR3 comprises 16 residues. Trimming took off 0 bases at V and 0 bases at J, with 11 bases between the two ends. CDR3 sequence (DNA): TGTGCCAGCAGCTTAGACCACCTTGGCTACCAAGAGACCCAGTACTTC. Translated: CASSLDHLGYQETQYF.

The V gene is TRBV18, the J gene TRBJ2-1; D is possibly TRBD1 (5 bases). In germline, CDR1 is KGHSH, CDR2 LQKENI. This CDR3 contains 16 residues. V was shortened by 3 bases and J by 0 bases, with 12 bases between the two germline ends. In DNA form, the CDR3 reads TGTGCCAGCTCACCGCTTGGTACAGGCTCCTACAATGAGCAGTTCTTC. Residues: CASSPLGTGSYNEQFF.

This clone has just one count. The chain recombines TRBV7-9 with TRBJ1-6, with 8 nucleotides matching TRBD1. CDR3 length: 15 amino acids. After removal of 4 bases from V and 10 bases from J, the junction contained 9 bases not matched to a gene. Germline CDR1 is SEHNR and CDR2 is FQNEAQ (reference sequence). CDR3 sequence (DNA): TGTGCCAGCAGCTCCTCTCAGGGGGCTCACTCACCCCTCCACTTT. The encoded protein is CASSSSQGAHSPLHF.

The chain couples TRBV11-3 to TRBJ1-1; 7 nucleotides agree with TRBD1. J lost 6 bases, V lost 6 bases, and 7 bases had no gene match. Per germline, CDR1 SGHNT and CDR2 YENEEA. The CDR3 loop spans 13 amino acids. CDR3 protein: CASSQGVGAEAFF. DNA for the CDR3: TGTGCCAGCAGTCAGGGGGTGGGTGCTGAAGCTTTCTTT. The full variable domain, rest sourced from reference TRBV11-3 and TRBJ1-1, is EAGVVQSPRYKIIEKKQPVAFWCNPISGHNTLYWYLQNLGQGPELLIRYENEEAVDDSQLPKDRFSAERLKGVDSTLKIQPAELGDSAVYLCASSQGVGAEAFFGQGTRLTVV.

The J gene is TRBJ2-5, the V gene TRBV9; D perhaps matches TRBD2 (6 bases). The CDR3 has 15 residues. V dropped 9 bases and J dropped 5 bases, with 23 bases sitting between them. Per germline, CDR1 SGDLS and CDR2 YYNGEE. CDR3 sequence reads: CATLNRGAAKETQYF. Here the CDR3 DNA reads TGTGCCACATTAAACCGCGGGGCGGCGAAGGAGACCCAGTACTTC.

The gene calls are TRBV11-2 and TRBJ1-3; D is possibly TRBD1 (6 bases). Germline CDR1 is SGHAT and CDR2 is FQNNGV. This CDR3 has 16 amino acids. Trimming cost V 5 bases and J 3 bases, with 17 bases left between them. The DNA for the CDR3 is TGTGCCAGCAGCCCCCGACAGGCTCTTCTTGGAAACACCATATATTTT. This gives the protein CASSPRQALLGNTIYF.

This sequence joins TRBV7-8 and TRBJ2-1, with D perhaps TRBD1 (6 bases). The CDR3 consists of 14 residues. Germline assignment: CDR1 SGHVS and CDR2 FQNEAQ. Trimming removed 5 bases from V and 4 bases from J, with 12 bases in between. This CDR3 reads CASSPQGGYNEQFF. CDR3 nucleotide sequence: TGTGCCAGCAGCCCCCAAGGGGGTTACAATGAGCAGTTCTTC.

This chain joins TRBV28 and TRBJ1-2, with 7 positions matching TRBD1. The germline V gene encodes CDR1 MDHEN and CDR2 SYDVKM. Germline trimming cut 11 bases from V and 2 bases from J; bases unmatched to any gene: 8. The CDR3 sequence is 13 residues long. In DNA form, the CDR3 reads TGTGCCGGAAAGGACAGGCGGAACTATGGCTACACCTTC. Translating it yields CAGKDRRNYGYTF.

This sequence joins TRBV5-6 and TRBJ2-1, with 9 bases that match TRBD1. The CDR3 is 15 amino acids. The ends lost 4 bases at V and 9 bases at J; junction bases unmatched: 11. Germline lookup yields CDR1 SGHDT and CDR2 YYEEEE. CDR3 in amino acids: CASSHPGQGWREQFF. For the CDR3, the DNA is TGTGCCAGCAGCCATCCGGGACAGGGATGGCGTGAGCAGTTCTTC.

V is TRBV5-1 and J is TRBJ2-7; 10 nucleotides match TRBD2. J lost 4 bases, V lost 6 bases, and 4 bases had no gene match. Germline V gene lookup returns CDR1 SGHRS and CDR2 YFSETQ. The CDR3 contains 13 residues. The CDR3 loop is CASKASGSYEQYF. CDR3 coding DNA: TGCGCCAGCAAGGCTAGCGGGAGTTACGAGCAGTACTTC.

V and J are TRBV10-3 and TRBJ2-3; no definite D call. This CDR3 is built from 12 residues. Germline CDR1 and CDR2: ENHRY and SYGVKD. V lost 0 bases to trimming and J lost 6 bases, with 4 bases between them. CDR3 coding DNA: TGTGCCATCAGTGAGTCGAGGGATACGCAGTATTTT. Its protein is CAISESRDTQYF.

The chain uses TRBV28 and TRBJ2-5; TRBD2 matches 7 bases. The J call may be faulty, since TRBJ2-7 better matches the DNA end. Germline V gene lookup returns CDR1 MDHEN and CDR2 SYDVKM. This CDR3 is built from 14 residues. The CDR3 spells CASSLGGRTYEQYF. In DNA form, the CDR3 reads TGTGCCAGCAGTTTGGGCGGGAGAACCTACGAGCAGTACTTC.

The chain has TRBV6-1 and TRBJ1-1, with D possibly being TRBD1 (6 bases). Germline V gene data show CDR1 as MNHNS and CDR2 as SASEGT. This CDR3 contains 13 residues. The ends were cut back, 5 bases at V and 6 bases at J, with 13 bases in the middle. The CDR3 bases are TGTGCCAGCAGTCCCCAGGGGACCGCTGAAGCTTTCTTT. It specifies CASSPQGTAEAFF.

About this clone itself: The sample holds other DNA sequences that translate to the same CDR3. The V and J genes are TRBV28 and TRBJ2-1; D gene uncertain. The germline V gene encodes CDR1 MDHEN and CDR2 SYDVKM. V dropped 5 bases and J dropped 0 bases, with 8 bases sitting between them. The CDR3 contains 14 residues. CDR3 DNA sequence: TGTGCCAGCAGTCCCCCCTCCTCCTACAATGAGCAGTTCTTC. Its translation is CASSPPSSYNEQFF. The complete variable domain, with remaining parts taken from reference TRBV28 and TRBJ2-1, reads DVKVTQSSRYLVKRTGEKVFLECVQDMDHENMFWYRQDPGLGLRLIYFSYDVKMKEKGDIPEGYSVSREKKERFSLILESASTNQTSMYLCASSPPSSYNEQFFGPGTRLTVL.

The chain couples TRBV5-1 to TRBJ2-1, with a tentative D call TRBD1 (6 bases). Germline V CDR1 and CDR2: SGHRS, YFSETQ. This CDR3 spans 15 amino acids. Trimming removed 0 bases from V and 5 bases from J, with 12 bases in between. The CDR3, as DNA: TGCGCCAGCAGCTTGGGGCTTACAGGGAACAATGAGCAGTTCTTC. Translated, it gives CASSLGLTGNNEQFF.